The sequence of this TCR beta chain was determined in a study of OX40 agonist ivuxolimab in advanced cancers. The study in broad terms: Ivuxolimab was a fully human IgG2 agonistic monoclonal antibody targeting the costimulatory receptor OX40 (CD134). Intravenous ivuxolimab was administered to patients every 2 weeks at six dose levels: 0.01, 0.1, 0.3, 1.5, 3 and 10 mg/kg. Of the roughly 51 dose-escalation patients, hepatocellular carcinoma was present in around 19, melanoma in roughly 15, renal cell carcinoma in 9 and head and neck cancer in 9. The dose-escalation cohort was around 83% male with a mean age of about 65 years, ranging from roughly 20 to 80. Prior anti-PD-1, anti-PD-L1 or anti-CTLA-4 therapy was permitted, and approximately 41% of dose-escalation patients had received checkpoint inhibitors. Partial responses were achieved by three dose-escalation patients, of whom one had hepatocellular carcinoma and two had cutaneous melanoma. The point of sequencing TCRbeta in the periphery was to test whether ivuxolimab changed TCR sequence diversity and drove clonal T-cell expansion. The paper reports the monotherapy dose-escalation portion (N of about 54 patients) of the phase I ivuxolimab trial.

Looking up the germline V gene (reference sequence) yields CDR1 SGHNT and CDR2 YYREEE. V lost 5 bases and J lost 12 bases; the stretch between them is 30 bases long. The CDR3, from cysteine to phenylalanine, totals 17 residues. This entry keeps only the CDR3 DNA: 51 bases, framed from base 1. The trial excluded patients who had a history of autoimmune disease or who were on systemic immunosuppression. Peripheral blood for TCR sequencing was drawn from every dose cohort at baseline, at cycle 4 day 1 and at cycle 7 day 1. Samples came from an open-label, multicenter, first-in-human phase I dose-escalation trial of ivuxolimab. Adults with locally advanced or metastatic melanoma, renal cell, hepatocellular, or head and neck squamous cell carcinoma were enrolled in the trial. Before TCR sequencing, CD4+ T cells and CD8+ T cells were sorted from peripheral blood as separate populations. Study-wide conclusions, independent of this receptor: Antigen specificity was not determined for the clonally expanded peripheral T cells. At doses from 0.1 to 3.0 mg/kg, clonal expansion was seen in both CD4+ and CD8+ blood T cells between baseline and week 6. On average, CD8+ T cells showed more expanded clones than CD4+ T cells after ivuxolimab. Low levels of normalized T-cell clonal expansion were also seen in some nonresponding patients. In partial responders in the 0.1-3.0 mg/kg groups, normalized peripheral clonal expansion was found to be among the lowest, especially among CD8+ T cells.

Genomic DNA was isolated from the sorted cells so that the TCRbeta CDR3 region could be sequenced. TCRbeta CDR3 regions were sequenced using the immunoSEQ Assay. Imported from immuneACCESS, the table was reduced by TCRdb to in-frame sequences with V and J called. These copies leave out some clones; in studies compared against another copy, an unresolved V gene accounts for under half, and the cause of the remainder is not known. For this sample the table gives nearly 80,000 clones, of which about nine tenths were detected only once. The ten largest account for 0.33% of the sample. Details on this clone: The antigen it recognizes is unknown. There are no base qualities to consult, and no much larger clone falls within one base.

The clonotype was recovered from an adult with an advanced solid tumor such as melanoma, head and neck, liver or kidney cancer. The V and J segments used are TRBV5-4 and TRBJ2-1, with the D call tentatively TRBD1 or TRBD2, each fitting 8 bases. The sample in question was CD4+ or CD8+ T cells sorted from blood, obtained in a trial of the OX40 agonist ivuxolimab. The base sequence is TGTGCCAGCAGTCGGACAGGGACTCCAGCGGGGGTCGGAGGGCAGTTCTTC. Its amino acids are CASSRTGTPAGVGGQFF.